This entry lists 11 T cell receptor beta chains sequenced from one sample in a study of yellow fever vaccine responses in identical twins. TCRdb fed the RT-PCR reads into MiXCR, producing one record per CDR3 protein. The sample includes 35,000 or so distinct CDR3 sequences, 60% of them seen just once. Sample: T cells from blood (PBMCs), unsorted or a sorted subset (not recorded which), taken before or after yellow fever vaccination (not recorded which). The source of these receptors is a woman under 30 who received the yellow fever vaccine.

The V gene is TRBV20-1, the J gene TRBJ2-1; 7 bases match TRBD2. The germline V gene has CDR1 DFQATT and CDR2 SNEGSKA (reference sequence). The CDR3 length is 15 residues. V lost 6 bases, J lost 0 bases, and 8 bases stayed unmatched. The CDR3 protein is CSATPLAASYNEQFF. In nucleotides, the CDR3 is TGCAGTGCCACCCCCCTAGCGGCCTCCTACAATGAGCAGTTCTTC.

The gene calls are TRBV3-1 and TRBJ2-7; TRBD1 agrees at 11 bases. The CDR3 sequence is 14 residues long. CDR1 and CDR2 (germline): LGHDT, YNNKEL (reference sequence). J gave up 4 bases and V 4 bases, and 3 bases lay outside the gene matches. This CDR3 is CASSRGQGAYEQYF. Here the CDR3 DNA reads TGTGCCAGCAGCCGTGGACAGGGGGCGTACGAGCAGTACTTC.

The CDR3 protein is CASSTGLAAAYEQYF. As DNA, the CDR3 is TGCGCCAGCAGCACCGGACTAGCGGCAGCCTACGAGCAGTACTTC. The chain couples TRBV4-1 to TRBJ2-7, with 10 bases fitting TRBD2. The CDR3 has 15 residues. The V and J ends lost 5 bases and 2 bases, in that order; junction bases with no gene match: 6. Germline V gives CDR1 MGHRA, CDR2 YSYEKL.

As to this clonotype: An end of the junction does not agree with germline; a read error may underlie this. The chain uses TRBV7-6 and TRBJ2-7, with 10 bases fitting TRBD2. Germline V gene lookup returns CDR1 SGHVS and CDR2 FNYEAQ. This CDR3 has 16 amino acids. The CDR3 protein is CASTLGWTSGSYEQYF. The CDR3 bases are TGTGCCAGCACCTTAGGTTGGACTAGCGGCTCCTACGAGCAGTACTTC.

This rearrangement joins TRBV27 to TRBJ2-7; D is unclear. In germline, CDR1 is MNHEY, CDR2 SMNVEV (reference sequence). The CDR3 runs 13 residues. The V and J ends lost 3 bases and 0 bases respectively, with 6 bases between them. Here the CDR3 DNA reads TGTGCCAGCAGTTTTTCGGCCTCCTACGAGCAGTACTTC. This sequence encodes CASSFSASYEQYF.

The genes are TRBV18 and TRBJ2-1, with 8 bases matching TRBD1. Looked up from germline, CDR1 is KGHSH and CDR2 is LQKENI. The CDR3 is 15 amino acids. The junction had 8 bases not matched to a gene; V was cut back by 4 bases and J by 6 bases. The CDR3 sequence is CASSHRQGLGNEQFF. CDR3 bases: TGTGCCAGCTCACACAGACAGGGGCTTGGCAATGAGCAGTTCTTC.

The V and J genes are TRBV29-1 and TRBJ2-1; D unclear. V was shortened by 7 bases and J by 2 bases, with 12 bases between the two germline ends. The germline V gene encodes CDR1 SQVTM and CDR2 ANQGSEA. The CDR3 runs to 13 residues. The CDR3 nucleotides read TGCAGCGCGTTGGAGTCGGCCTACAATGAGCAGTTCTTC. Amino acid sequence: CSALESAYNEQFF.

The chain couples TRBV20-1 to TRBJ2-5; D uncertain. V lost 1 base, J lost 3 bases, and 9 bases lay in between. Germline V gene sequence: CDR1 DFQATT, CDR2 SNEGSKA (reference sequence). The length of the CDR3 is 13 residues. CDR3 in DNA: TGCAGTGCTAGAGGGTCCAGCAAAGAGACCCAGTACTTC. It codes for CSARGSSKETQYF.

The rearrangement uses TRBV7-6 and TRBJ2-1; D not resolved. The CDR3 is 12 residues long. Germline CDR1 and CDR2: SGHVS and FNYEAQ. The V end lost 1 base, the J end lost 7 bases, and 5 bases lay between the germline ends. CDR3 loop: CASSLVANEQFF. In DNA, the CDR3 is TGTGCCAGCAGCTTAGTAGCAAATGAGCAGTTCTTC.

CDR3 in DNA: TGTGCCAGCAGCTTAGTGGGGTTGGGGAATTGGGCTTTCTTT. Translating it yields CASSLVGLGNWAFF. The chain uses TRBV13 and TRBJ1-1; no firm D call. The CDR3 runs 14 residues. Trimming left V 1 base short and J 11 bases short, with 17 bases between. The germline V gene has CDR1 PRHDT and CDR2 FYEKMQ (reference sequence).

DNA of the CDR3: TGTGCCAGCAGTGAACCGTCTAGCTCCTACGAGCAGTACTTC. Its protein is CASSEPSSSYEQYF. This rearrangement joins TRBV25-1 to TRBJ2-7, with D unclear. The CDR3 extends over 14 amino acids. Trimming cost V 2 bases and J 0 bases, with 8 bases left between them. Per the germline V gene, CDR1 is MGHDK and CDR2 is SYGVNS.